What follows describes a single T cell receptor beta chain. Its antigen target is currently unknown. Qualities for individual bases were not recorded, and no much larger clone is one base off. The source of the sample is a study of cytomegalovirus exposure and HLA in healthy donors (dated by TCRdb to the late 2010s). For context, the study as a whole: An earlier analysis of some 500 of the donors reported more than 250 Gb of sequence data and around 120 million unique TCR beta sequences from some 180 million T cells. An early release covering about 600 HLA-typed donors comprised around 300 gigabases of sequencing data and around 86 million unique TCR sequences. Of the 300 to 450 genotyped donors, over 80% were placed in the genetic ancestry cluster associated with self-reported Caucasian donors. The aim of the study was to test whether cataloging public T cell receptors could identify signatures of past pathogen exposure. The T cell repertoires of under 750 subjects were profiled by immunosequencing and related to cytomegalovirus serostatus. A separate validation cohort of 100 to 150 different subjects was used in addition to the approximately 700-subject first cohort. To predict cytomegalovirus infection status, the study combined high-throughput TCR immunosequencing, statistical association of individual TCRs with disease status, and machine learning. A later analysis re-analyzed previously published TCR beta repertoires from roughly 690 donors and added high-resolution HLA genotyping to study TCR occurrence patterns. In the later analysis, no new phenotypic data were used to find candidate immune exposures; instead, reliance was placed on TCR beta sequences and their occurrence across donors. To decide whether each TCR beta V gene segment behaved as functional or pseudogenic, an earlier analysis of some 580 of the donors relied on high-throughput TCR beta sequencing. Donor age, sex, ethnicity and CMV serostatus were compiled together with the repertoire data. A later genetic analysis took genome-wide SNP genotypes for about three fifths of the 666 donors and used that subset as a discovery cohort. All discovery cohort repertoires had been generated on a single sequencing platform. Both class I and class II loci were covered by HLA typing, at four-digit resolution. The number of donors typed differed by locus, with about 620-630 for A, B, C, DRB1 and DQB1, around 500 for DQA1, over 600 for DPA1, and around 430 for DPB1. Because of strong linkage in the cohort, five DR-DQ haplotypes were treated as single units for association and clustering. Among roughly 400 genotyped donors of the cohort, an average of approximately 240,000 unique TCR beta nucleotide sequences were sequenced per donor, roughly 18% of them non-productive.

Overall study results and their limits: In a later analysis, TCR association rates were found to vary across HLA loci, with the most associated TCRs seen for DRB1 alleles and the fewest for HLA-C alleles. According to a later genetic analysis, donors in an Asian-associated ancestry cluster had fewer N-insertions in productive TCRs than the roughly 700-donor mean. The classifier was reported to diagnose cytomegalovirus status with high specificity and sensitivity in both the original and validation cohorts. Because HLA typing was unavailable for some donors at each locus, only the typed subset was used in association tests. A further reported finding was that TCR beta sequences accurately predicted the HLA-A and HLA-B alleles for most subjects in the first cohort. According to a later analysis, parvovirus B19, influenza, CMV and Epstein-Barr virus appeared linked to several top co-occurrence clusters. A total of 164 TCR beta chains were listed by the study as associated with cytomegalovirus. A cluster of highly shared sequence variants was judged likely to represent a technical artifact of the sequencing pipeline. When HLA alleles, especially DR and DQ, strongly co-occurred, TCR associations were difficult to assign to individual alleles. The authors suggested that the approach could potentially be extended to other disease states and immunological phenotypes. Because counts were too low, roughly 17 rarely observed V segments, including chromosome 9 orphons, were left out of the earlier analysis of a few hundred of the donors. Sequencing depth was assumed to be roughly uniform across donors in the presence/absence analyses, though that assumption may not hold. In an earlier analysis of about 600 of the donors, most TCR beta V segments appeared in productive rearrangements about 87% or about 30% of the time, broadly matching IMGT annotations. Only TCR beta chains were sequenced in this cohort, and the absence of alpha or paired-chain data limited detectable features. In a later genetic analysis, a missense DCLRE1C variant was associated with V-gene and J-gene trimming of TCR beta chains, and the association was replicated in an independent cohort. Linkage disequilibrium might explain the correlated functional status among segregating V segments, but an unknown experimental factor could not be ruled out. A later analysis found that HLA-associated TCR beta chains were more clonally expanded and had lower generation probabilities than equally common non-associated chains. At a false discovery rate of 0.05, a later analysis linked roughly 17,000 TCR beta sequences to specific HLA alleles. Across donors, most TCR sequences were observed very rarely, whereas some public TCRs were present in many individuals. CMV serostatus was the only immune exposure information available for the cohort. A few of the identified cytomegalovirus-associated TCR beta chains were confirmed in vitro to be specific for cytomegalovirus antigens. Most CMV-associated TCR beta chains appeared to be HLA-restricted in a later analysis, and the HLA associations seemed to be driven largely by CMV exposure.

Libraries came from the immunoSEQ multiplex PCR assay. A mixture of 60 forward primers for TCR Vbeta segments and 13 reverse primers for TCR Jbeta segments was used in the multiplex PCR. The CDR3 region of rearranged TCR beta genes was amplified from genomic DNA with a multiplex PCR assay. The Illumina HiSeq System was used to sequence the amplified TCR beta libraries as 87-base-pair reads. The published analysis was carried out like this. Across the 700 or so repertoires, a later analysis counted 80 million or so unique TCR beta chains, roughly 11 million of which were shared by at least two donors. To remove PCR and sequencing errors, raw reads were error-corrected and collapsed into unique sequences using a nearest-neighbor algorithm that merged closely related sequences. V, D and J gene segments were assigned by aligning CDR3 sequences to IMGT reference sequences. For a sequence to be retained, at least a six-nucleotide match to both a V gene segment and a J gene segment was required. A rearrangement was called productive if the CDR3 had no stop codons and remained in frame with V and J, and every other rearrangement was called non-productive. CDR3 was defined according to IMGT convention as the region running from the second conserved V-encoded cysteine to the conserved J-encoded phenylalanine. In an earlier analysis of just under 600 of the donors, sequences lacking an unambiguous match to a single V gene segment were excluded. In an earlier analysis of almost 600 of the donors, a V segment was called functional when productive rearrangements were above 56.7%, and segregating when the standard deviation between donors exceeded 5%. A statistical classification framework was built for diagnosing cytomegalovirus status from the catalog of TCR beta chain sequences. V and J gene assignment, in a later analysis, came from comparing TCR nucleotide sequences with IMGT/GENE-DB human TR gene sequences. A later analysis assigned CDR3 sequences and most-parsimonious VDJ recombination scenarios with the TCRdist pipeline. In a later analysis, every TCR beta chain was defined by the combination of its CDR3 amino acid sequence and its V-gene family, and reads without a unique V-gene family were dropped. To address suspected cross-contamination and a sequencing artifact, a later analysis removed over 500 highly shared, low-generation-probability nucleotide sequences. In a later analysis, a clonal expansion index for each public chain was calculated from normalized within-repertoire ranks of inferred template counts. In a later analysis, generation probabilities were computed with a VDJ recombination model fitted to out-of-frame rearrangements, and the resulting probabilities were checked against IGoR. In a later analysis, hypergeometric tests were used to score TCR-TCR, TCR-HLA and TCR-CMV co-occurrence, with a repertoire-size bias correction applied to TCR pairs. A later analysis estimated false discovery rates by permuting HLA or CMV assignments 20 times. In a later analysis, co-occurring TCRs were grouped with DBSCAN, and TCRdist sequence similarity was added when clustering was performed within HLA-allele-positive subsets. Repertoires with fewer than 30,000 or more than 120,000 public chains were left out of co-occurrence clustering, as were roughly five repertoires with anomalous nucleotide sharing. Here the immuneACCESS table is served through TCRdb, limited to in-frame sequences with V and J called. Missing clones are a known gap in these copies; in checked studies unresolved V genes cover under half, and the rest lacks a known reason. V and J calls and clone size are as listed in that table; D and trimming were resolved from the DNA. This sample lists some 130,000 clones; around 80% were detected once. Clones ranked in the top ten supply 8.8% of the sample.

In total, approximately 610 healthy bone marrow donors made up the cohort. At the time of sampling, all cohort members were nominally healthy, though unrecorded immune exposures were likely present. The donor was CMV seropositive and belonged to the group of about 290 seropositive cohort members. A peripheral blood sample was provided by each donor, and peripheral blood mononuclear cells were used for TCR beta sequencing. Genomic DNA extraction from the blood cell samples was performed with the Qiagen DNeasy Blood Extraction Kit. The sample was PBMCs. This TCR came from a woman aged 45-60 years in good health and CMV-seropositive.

In nucleotides, the sequence is TGTGCCAGTAGCCGGGGGAGCAGACCCTCCACAGATACGCAGTATTTT. It encodes CASSRGSRPSTDTQYF. The chain couples TRBV19 to TRBJ2-3; a tentative D call is TRBD2 (6 bases match). CDR1 is given as LNHDA and CDR2 as SQIVND, both from the germline V gene (reference sequence). The CDR3 has 16 amino acids, counting the end cysteine and phenylalanine. Only CDR3 DNA remains: 48 bases, in frame from the first base. V is cut by 6 bases and J by 2 bases, and the space between the germline ends is 18 bases.